What follows is one T cell receptor (beta chain) and its context. It lacks a known antigen. No base qualities exist here, and no much larger clone lies one base off it. This sample was included in a study of shared clonotypes between healthy human individuals (dated by TCRdb to the early 2020s). As for the study more broadly: The cohort comprised a couple of women and a few men aged 18 to 49 years. For each donor, three plates each were used for CD4 naive and CD4 memory, two plates were used for CD8 naive, and one plate was used for CD8 memory. Blood TCR repertoires of five healthy adults were deeply sequenced to estimate repertoire size and the extent of clonotype sharing between individuals. To increase sequencing depth and limit assay-specific biases, different laboratories used diverse techniques to prepare libraries and sequence TCR repertoires. Per donor, leukapheresis produced somewhere between about 0.8 and 9.5 billion PBMCs. The investigation overall reported the following: When a few donors were compared, the shared fraction of clonotypes was about 5.4% for naive CD4, over 3% for naive CD8, roughly 2.5% for memory CD4, and approximately 0.4% for memory CD8. Estimated clonotype richness was generally larger for naive than for memory subsets. Sampling was restricted to blood, and TCR repertoires in tissue are likely to differ from TCR repertoires in blood. Rarefaction of sorted-subset datasets indicated incomplete sequencing despite the large sequencing depth. Higher generation probabilities were observed for clonotypes shared by all four sorted-subset donors than for non-shared clonotypes. Because the study included a small number of donors, the genetic and exposure-history diversity represented was limited. Pairwise subsampling led to the expectation that sequencing depth would affect the degree of clonotype sharing among donors.

TCR CDR3 regions were amplified from genomic DNA by multiplex PCR using the deep immunoSEQ assay. Extracted genomic DNA from each cell subset was spread evenly across all wells of several immunoSEQ 96-well plates, with each plate serving as a replicate. For sorted subsets, 200 to 250 ng genomic DNA, equal to approximately 30,000 T cell genomes, was loaded into each replicate PCR. The purified libraries were quantified using a Qubit 3.0 fluorometer, sized with a Bioanalyzer 2100, and then quantified again using the KAPA Library Quantification kit. Each immunoSEQ 96-well plate was sequenced on its own single-read 150-cycle Illumina NextSeq 550 flow cell. The paper's data handling went like this. Because the immunoSEQ output included only junctional sequences and no quality scores, the filtering could not be the same as the filtering used for full-length reads. Sequences were annotated with PyIR, a Python wrapper for IgBLAST v1.9, and V/J genes and CDR3 were assigned using IMGT germline references. Any read was removed if the V/J assignment was weak (E-value above 1e-6), the CDR3 was missing, or the read contained stop codons, out-of-frame junctions, or ambiguous translated residues. V3J clonotypes were defined as sequences sharing the same inferred V gene, J gene, and CDR3 amino acid sequence. To compute the percentage overlap between repertoires, the number of shared unique clonotypes was divided by the size of the smaller repertoire. Three approaches were used to assess repertoire richness: RTK rarefaction, the Chao1 estimator, and Recon v2.1 estimates of unobserved clonotypes. OLGA was used to compute generation probabilities for all TCRbeta clonotypes that the gDNA method yielded from a few donors. Imported from immuneACCESS, the table was reduced by TCRdb to in-frame sequences with V and J called. These copies leave out some clones; in studies compared against another copy, an unresolved V gene accounts for under half, and the cause of the remainder is not known. V and J calls and clone size are as listed in that table; D and trimming were resolved from the DNA. In this sample the table shows about 380,000 clones, about 96% of which occur a single time. About 0.32% of the sample goes to the ten largest clones.

Healthy HIV-negative adults with no recently reported acute infections or vaccinations were included as donors. All donors were Caucasian adults living in Nashville, Tennessee, USA. CD8 memory samples consisted of magnetically selected CD45RO+ cells combined with CCR7-negative CD45RA+ effector memory (TemRA) cells. Blood was collected by leukapheresis, and PBMCs were isolated by Ficoll-Histopaque density gradient centrifugation and then cryopreserved in liquid nitrogen vapor phase. Purity and quantity of every magnetically sorted T cell population were checked by analytical flow cytometry. From each sorted fraction, genomic DNA was isolated and quantified by UV absorbance on a Nanodrop 2000c. The germline V gene yields MNHEY for CDR1 and SVGAGI for CDR2. Inclusive of the bounding cysteine and phenylalanine, the CDR3 is 14 residues long. CDR3 DNA is the only sequence kept; it has 42 bases, read in frame from the first base.

The material sequenced was memory CD8+ T cells sorted from blood. Per the publication, the cell subset or site label means: CD45RO+ cells pooled with CCR7-negative TemRA cells. Recombination linked TRBV6-5 to TRBJ2-5; a stretch of 9 junction bases matches TRBD2. The assigned J gene may be wrong: the sequence end matches TRBJ2-7 better. The TCR was taken from a man aged 30-40 years in good health. At the DNA level, the sequence is TGTGCCACCACTCGGGGTAGCGGGAGCTACGAGCAGTACTTC. It translates to CATTRGSGSYEQYF.